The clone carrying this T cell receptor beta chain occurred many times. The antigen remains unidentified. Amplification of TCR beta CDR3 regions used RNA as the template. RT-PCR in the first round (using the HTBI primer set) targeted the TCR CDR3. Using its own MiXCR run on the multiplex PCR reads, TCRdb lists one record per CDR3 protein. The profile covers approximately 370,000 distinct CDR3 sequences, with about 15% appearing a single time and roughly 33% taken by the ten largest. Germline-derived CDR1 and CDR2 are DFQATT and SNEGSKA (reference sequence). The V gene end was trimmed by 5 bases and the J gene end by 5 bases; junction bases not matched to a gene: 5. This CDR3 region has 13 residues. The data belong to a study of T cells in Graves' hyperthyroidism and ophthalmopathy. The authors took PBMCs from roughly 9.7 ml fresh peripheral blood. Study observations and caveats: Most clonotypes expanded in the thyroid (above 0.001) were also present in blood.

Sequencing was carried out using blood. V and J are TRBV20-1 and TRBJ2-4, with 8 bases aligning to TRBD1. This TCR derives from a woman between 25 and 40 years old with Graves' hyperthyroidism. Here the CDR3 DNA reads TGCAGTGCTCTAACAGGGGGGCAAAACATTCAGTACTTC. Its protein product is CSALTGGQNIQYF.